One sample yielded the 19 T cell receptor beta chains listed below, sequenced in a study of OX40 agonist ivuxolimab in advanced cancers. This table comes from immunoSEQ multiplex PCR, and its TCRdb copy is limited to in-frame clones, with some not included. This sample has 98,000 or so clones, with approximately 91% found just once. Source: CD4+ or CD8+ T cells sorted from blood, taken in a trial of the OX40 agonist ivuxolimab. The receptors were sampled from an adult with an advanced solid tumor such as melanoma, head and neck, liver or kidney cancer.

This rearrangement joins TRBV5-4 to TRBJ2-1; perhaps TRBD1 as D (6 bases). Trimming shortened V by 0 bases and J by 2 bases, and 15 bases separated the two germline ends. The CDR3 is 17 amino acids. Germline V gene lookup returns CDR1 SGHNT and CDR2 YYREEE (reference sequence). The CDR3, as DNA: TGTGCCAGCAGCTTGGGAGGACAGCCGAACCCCTACAATGAGCAGTTCTTC. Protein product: CASSLGGQPNPYNEQFF.

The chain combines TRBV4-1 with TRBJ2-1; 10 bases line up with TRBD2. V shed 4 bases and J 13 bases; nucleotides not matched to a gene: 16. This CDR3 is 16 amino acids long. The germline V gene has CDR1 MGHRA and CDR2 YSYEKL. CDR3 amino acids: CASSRTTTSGNLAQFF. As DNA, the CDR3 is TGCGCCAGCAGCCGAACCACAACTAGCGGGAATTTGGCTCAGTTCTTC.

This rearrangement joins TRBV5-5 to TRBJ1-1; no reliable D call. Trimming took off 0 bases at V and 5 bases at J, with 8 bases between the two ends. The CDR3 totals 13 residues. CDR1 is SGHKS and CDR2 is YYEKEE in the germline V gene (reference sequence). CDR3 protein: CASSLAGRTEAFF. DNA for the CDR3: TGTGCCAGCAGCTTGGCTGGTAGGACTGAAGCTTTCTTT.

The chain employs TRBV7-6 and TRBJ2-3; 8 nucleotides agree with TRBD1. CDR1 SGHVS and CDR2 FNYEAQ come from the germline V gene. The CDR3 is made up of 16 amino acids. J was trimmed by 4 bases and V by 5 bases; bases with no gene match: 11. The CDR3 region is CASSQRTGRGSDTQYF. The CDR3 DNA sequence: TGTGCCAGCAGCCAAAGGACAGGGAGAGGTTCAGATACGCAGTATTTT.

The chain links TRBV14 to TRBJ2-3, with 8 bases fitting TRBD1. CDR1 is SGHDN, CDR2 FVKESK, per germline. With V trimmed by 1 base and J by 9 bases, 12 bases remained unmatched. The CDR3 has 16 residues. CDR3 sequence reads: CASSQARDRPWETQYF. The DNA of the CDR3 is TGTGCCAGCAGCCAAGCAAGGGACAGGCCATGGGAGACGCAGTATTTT. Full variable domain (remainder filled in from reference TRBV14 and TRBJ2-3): EAGVTQFPSHSVIEKGQTVTLRCDPISGHDNLYWYRRVMGKEIKFLLHFVKESKQDESGMPNNRFLAERTGGTYSTLKVQPAELEDSGVYFCASSQARDRPWETQYFGPGTRLTVL.

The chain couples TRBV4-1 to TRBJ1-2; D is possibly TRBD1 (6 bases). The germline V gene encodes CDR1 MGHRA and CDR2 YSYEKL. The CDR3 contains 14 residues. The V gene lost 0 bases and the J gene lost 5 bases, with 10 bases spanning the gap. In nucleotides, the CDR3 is TGCGCCAGCAGCCAAGACAGGGGAGGATATGGCTACACCTTC. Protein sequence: CASSQDRGGYGYTF.

CDR3 loop: CASSIGAGTGQPQHF. The CDR3 nucleotides read TGTGCCAGTAGTATAGGGGCAGGGACGGGTCAGCCCCAGCATTTT. The chain recombines TRBV19 with TRBJ1-5; tentative D call: TRBD1 (5 bases). CDR1 LNHDA and CDR2 SQIVND come from the germline V gene (reference sequence). CDR3 size: 15 residues. V was pared by 1 base and J by 6 bases, with 13 bases between.

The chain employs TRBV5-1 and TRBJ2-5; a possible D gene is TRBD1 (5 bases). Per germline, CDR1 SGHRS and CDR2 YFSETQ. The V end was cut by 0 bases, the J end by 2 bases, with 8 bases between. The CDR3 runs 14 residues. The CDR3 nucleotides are TGCGCCAGCAGCTTGGGACGGACACAAGAGACCCAGTACTTC. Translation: CASSLGRTQETQYF.

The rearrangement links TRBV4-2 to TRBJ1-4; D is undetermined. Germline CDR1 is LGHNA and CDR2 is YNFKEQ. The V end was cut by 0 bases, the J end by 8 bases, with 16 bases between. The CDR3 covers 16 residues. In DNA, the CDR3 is TGTGCCAGCAGCCAAGATCAACGAACCCCAGACGAAAAACTGTTTTTT. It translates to CASSQDQRTPDEKLFF.

CDR3 in amino acids: CASSHILGQASGDTEAFF. Here the CDR3 DNA reads TGCGCCAGCAGCCACATCCTCGGGCAGGCCTCAGGGGACACTGAAGCTTTCTTT. This chain connects TRBV4-3 to TRBJ1-1; D may be TRBD1 (6 bases). Trimming left V 3 bases short and J 3 bases short, with 23 bases between. The CDR3 loop spans 18 amino acids. Germline loops: CDR1 LGHNA, CDR2 YSLEER.

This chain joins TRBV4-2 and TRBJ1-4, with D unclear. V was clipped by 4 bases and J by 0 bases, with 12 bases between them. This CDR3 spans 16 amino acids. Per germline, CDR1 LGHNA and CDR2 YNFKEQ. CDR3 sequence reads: CASSREVVPTNEKLFF. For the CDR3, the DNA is TGTGCCAGCAGCCGGGAAGTGGTCCCAACTAATGAAAAACTGTTTTTT.

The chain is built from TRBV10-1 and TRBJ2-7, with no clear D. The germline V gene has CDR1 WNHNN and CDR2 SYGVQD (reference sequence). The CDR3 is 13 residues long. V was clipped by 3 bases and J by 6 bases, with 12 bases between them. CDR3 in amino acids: CASSDLVNGEQYF. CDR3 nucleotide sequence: TGCGCCAGCAGTGACTTAGTGAACGGCGAGCAGTACTTC.

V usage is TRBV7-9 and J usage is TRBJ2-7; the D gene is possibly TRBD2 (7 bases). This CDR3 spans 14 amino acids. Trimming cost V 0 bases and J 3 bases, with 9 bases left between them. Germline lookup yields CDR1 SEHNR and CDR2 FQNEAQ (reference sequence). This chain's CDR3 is CASSLAGGGYEQYF. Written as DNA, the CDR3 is TGTGCCAGCAGCTTAGCGGGAGGGGGCTACGAGCAGTACTTC.

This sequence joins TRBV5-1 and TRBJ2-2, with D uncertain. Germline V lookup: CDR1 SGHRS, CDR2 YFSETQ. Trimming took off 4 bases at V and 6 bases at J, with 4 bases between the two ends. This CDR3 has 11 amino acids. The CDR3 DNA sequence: TGCGCCAGCAGCCGAGCCGGGGAGCTGTTTTTT. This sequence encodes CASSRAGELFF.

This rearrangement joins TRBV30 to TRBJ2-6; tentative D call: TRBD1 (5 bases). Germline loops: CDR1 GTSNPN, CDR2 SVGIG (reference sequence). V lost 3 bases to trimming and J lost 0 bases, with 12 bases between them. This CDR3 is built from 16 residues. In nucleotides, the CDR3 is TGTGCCTGGAGGGGGCTGGGGCTCTCTGGGGCCAACGTCCTGACTTTC. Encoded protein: CAWRGLGLSGANVLTF.

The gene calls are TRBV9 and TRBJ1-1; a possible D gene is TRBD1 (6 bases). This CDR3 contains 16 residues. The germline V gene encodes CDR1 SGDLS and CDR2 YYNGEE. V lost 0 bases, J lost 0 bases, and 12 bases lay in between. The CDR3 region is CASSVGTGLLNTEAFF. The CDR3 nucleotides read TGTGCCAGCAGCGTAGGTACAGGGCTTTTGAACACTGAAGCTTTCTTT.

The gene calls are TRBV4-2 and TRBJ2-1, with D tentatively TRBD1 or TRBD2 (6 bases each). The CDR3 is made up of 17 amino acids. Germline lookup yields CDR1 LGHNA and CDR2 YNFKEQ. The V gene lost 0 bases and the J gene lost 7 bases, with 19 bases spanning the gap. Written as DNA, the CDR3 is TGTGCCAGCAGCCAAGATCAAGGGGGAGGTTCCGGGAATGAGCAGTTCTTC. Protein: CASSQDQGGGSGNEQFF.

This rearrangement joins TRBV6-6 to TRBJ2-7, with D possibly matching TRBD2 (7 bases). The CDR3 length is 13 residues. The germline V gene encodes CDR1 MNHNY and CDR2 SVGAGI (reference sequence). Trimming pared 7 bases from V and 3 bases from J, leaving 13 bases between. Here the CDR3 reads CASKKRDNYEQYV. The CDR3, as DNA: TGTGCCAGCAAGAAGCGGGACAACTACGAGCAGTACGTC.

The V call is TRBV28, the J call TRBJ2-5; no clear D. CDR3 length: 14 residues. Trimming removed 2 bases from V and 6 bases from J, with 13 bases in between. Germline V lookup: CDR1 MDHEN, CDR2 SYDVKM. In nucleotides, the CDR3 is TGTGCCAGCAGTTTAGTACGGATAGCTCAGACCCAGTACTTC. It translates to CASSLVRIAQTQYF.